This TCR beta chain stems from a study of CD8 T cells in ankylosing spondylitis. Study-wide findings and caveats: It appeared that ankylosing spondylitis blood was characterized by a TCR beta motif of roughly 8 highly homologous variants. Reactive arthritis synovial fluid and blood were previously reported to contain some motif variants.

5'-RACE, quantitative and with molecular barcodes, yielded the TCR beta libraries. TCRdb independently ran MiXCR on the 5' RACE reads; one entry per CDR3 protein. The sample has about 800,000 distinct CDR3 sequences; 10% to 15% are singletons. A remark on this clonotype: Its specificity is unknown.

Germline V lookup: CDR1 DFQATT, CDR2 SNEGSKA (reference sequence). With V trimmed by 1 base and J by 8 bases, 7 bases remained unmatched. CDR3 length equals 15 residues. Sequenced material: blood, either unsorted or a sorted T cell fraction (not recorded which). The chain carries TRBV20-1 and TRBJ2-2, with 10 bases fitting TRBD2. The receptor was isolated from a male donor with ankylosing spondylitis. In DNA form, the CDR3 reads TGCAGTGCTAGAGTTCTAGCGGGGGAACGTGGGGAGCTGTTTTTT. It encodes CSARVLAGERGELFF.